The 28 T cell receptor beta chains reported below all come from one sample, sequenced in a study of blood T cells in healthy people across ages. For the second PCR, which ran for roughly 6 to 12 cycles, a sample-barcoded 5' primer and a J-beta primer mix were used. From the 5' RACE reads, TCRdb called clonotypes with MiXCR, one entry per CDR3 protein. The sample has about 800,000 distinct CDR3 sequences, around half seen once. The source material was blood. The source is a man older than 75 in good health.

The chain combines TRBV12-3 or TRBV12-4 with TRBJ2-7; either TRBD1 or TRBD2 may fit D (7 bases each). Near its end, the DNA agrees better with TRBJ2-5, so the J call may be wrong. This CDR3 has 15 amino acids. CDR3 residues: CASSSGGGRGETQYF. CDR3 nucleotides: TGTGCCAGCAGTTCAGGGGGGGGGCGAGGAGAGACCCAGTACTTC.

The chain employs TRBV7-9 and TRBJ2-1, with TRBD1 as a possible D gene (6 bases). Germline V lookup: CDR1 SEHNR, CDR2 FQNEAQ (reference sequence). Trimming pared 6 bases from V and 4 bases from J, leaving 16 bases between. The CDR3 length is 15 residues. Here the CDR3 reads CASRPPRTVYNEQFF. The CDR3 nucleotides read TGTGCCAGCAGACCACCCCGGACAGTTTACAATGAGCAGTTCTTC.

The chain uses TRBV5-1 and TRBJ2-6; TRBD1 aligns across 9 bases. With V trimmed by 3 bases and J by 4 bases, 8 bases remained unmatched. CDR1 is SGHRS, CDR2 YFSETQ, per germline. The CDR3 is 17 residues long. CDR3 in DNA: TGCGCCAGCAGCTCACAGACAGGGGGTACAGGGGCCAACGTCCTGACTTTC. This sequence encodes CASSSQTGGTGANVLTF.

V is TRBV5-1 and J is TRBJ2-7; D may be TRBD2 (5 bases). The CDR3 extends over 13 amino acids. CDR1 and CDR2 from the germline V gene are SGHRS and YFSETQ. V was clipped by 3 bases and J by 4 bases, with 11 bases between them. CDR3 nucleotide sequence: TGCGCCAGCAGCTGGAATTCGGGATACGAGCAGTACTTC. Protein sequence: CASSWNSGYEQYF.

The genes are TRBV5-1 and TRBJ2-5; tentative D call: TRBD1 (6 bases). This CDR3 has 13 residues. Trimming took off 4 bases at V and 9 bases at J, with 16 bases between the two ends. Germline V gene data show CDR1 as SGHRS and CDR2 as YFSETQ. This CDR3 reads CASSLGQEKAQYF. CDR3 in DNA: TGCGCCAGCAGCCTGGGACAAGAGAAGGCCCAGTACTTC.

This chain links TRBV20-1 with TRBJ2-1; D unresolved. Trimming cost V 6 bases and J 3 bases, with 3 bases left between them. Looked up from germline, CDR1 is DFQATT and CDR2 is SNEGSKA (reference sequence). There are 10 residues in the CDR3. CDR3 amino acids: CSADYNEQFF. The CDR3 region has the DNA TGCAGTGCGGACTACAATGAGCAGTTCTTC.

In its sample, this clonotype was seen many times. The chain links TRBV2 to TRBJ2-1; 15 bases map to TRBD2. Germline V gene sequence: CDR1 SNHLY, CDR2 FYNNEI. The V segment lost 6 bases and the J segment 7 bases; nucleotides outside the gene matches: 7. This CDR3 has 16 residues. The CDR3 nucleotides read TGTGCCAGCAGACCCGGACTAGCGGGGGGGCGGAATGAGCAGTTCTTC. Encoded protein: CASRPGLAGGRNEQFF.

The chain recombines TRBV5-6 with TRBJ2-1, with D unclear. Germline CDR1 is SGHDT and CDR2 is YYEEEE. The ends were cut back, 3 bases at V and 4 bases at J, with 8 bases in the middle. The CDR3 is 13 amino acids. The CDR3 spells CASSWRSYNEQFF. For the CDR3, the DNA is TGTGCCAGCAGCTGGCGTTCGTACAATGAGCAGTTCTTC.

The J gene is TRBJ2-7, the V gene TRBV5-5; 8 nucleotides agree with TRBD2. The CDR3 length is 17 residues. The V segment lost 0 bases and the J segment 7 bases; nucleotides outside the gene matches: 15. Germline values: CDR1 SGHKS, CDR2 YYEKEE (reference sequence). The CDR3: CASSLALREVSDNEQYF. CDR3 coding DNA: TGTGCCAGCAGCTTGGCTTTGCGGGAGGTTTCGGACAATGAGCAGTACTTC. The full variable domain, in which reference TRBV5-5 and TRBJ2-7 provide the parts outside the CDR3, is DAGVTQSPTHLIKTRGQQVTLRCSPISGHKSVSWYQQVLGQGPQFIFQYYEKEERGRGNFPDRFSARQFPNYSSELNVNALLLGDSALYLCASSLALREVSDNEQYFGPGTRLTVT.

The V gene is TRBV12-3 or TRBV12-4, the J gene TRBJ2-2; D gene ambiguous. The CDR3 length is 13 residues. Trimming shortened V by 5 bases and J by 7 bases, and 11 bases separated the two germline ends. DNA of the CDR3: TGTGCCAGCAGTCAAGGTTCGGTCGGGGAGCTGTTTTTT. Translated, it gives CASSQGSVGELFF.

This sequence joins TRBV29-1 and TRBJ2-7, with D perhaps given as TRBD1 or TRBD2 (6 bases each). The CDR3 totals 13 residues. The germline V gene has CDR1 SQVTM and CDR2 ANQGSEA. V was clipped by 6 bases and J by 5 bases, with 17 bases between them. This CDR3 is CSVDQTGGDEQYF. DNA for the CDR3: TGCAGCGTCGATCAGACAGGAGGGGACGAGCAGTACTTC.

This clonotype has only a few counts. This sequence joins TRBV7-8 and TRBJ2-1, with D perhaps matching TRBD2 (6 bases). The CDR3 extends over 13 amino acids. Trimming removed 5 bases at V and 9 bases at J, with 14 bases between. In germline, CDR1 is SGHVS, CDR2 FQNEAQ. CDR3 loop: CASSRREAGEQFF. The CDR3 DNA reads as TGTGCCAGCAGCCGGAGGGAGGCTGGTGAGCAGTTCTTC.

This chain joins TRBV6-2 or TRBV6-3 and TRBJ2-1; D unresolved. CDR1 and CDR2 (germline): MNHEY, SVGEGT. This CDR3 has 14 amino acids. The V gene lost 7 bases and the J gene lost 4 bases, with 14 bases spanning the gap. The CDR3 DNA sequence: TGTGCCAGCACGGACCCGCCCTATTACAATGAGCAGTTCTTC. Protein product: CASTDPPYYNEQFF.

The chain combines TRBV6-5 with TRBJ1-6; weak D call: TRBD1 (5 bases). V was pared by 8 bases and J by 10 bases, with 21 bases between. CDR1 and CDR2 (germline): MNHEY, SVGAGI. The CDR3 runs 15 residues. The CDR3 DNA is TGTGCCAGCGGCGACGGGGGGGTATCGATCTCACCCCTCCACTTT. Amino acid sequence: CASGDGGVSISPLHF.

Worth noting for this clonotype: A much larger clone differs from this one at a single base, so this may be a read error. The chain joins TRBV21-1 to TRBJ2-5; the D call TRBD1 from the table was never checked on the DNA. TRBV21-1 is a pseudogene locus. The CDR3 has 16 residues. In DNA form, the CDR3 reads TGTGCCAGCAGCAAAGTCCCCGGGAGAGAGGAGGAGACCCAGTACTTC. This translates into CASSKVPGREEETQYF.

The chain employs TRBV11-2 and TRBJ1-2; D remains unclear. Germline V gene lookup returns CDR1 SGHAT and CDR2 FQNNGV. The V and J ends lost 1 base and 4 bases respectively, with 13 bases between them. The CDR3 extends over 15 amino acids. The CDR3 loop is CASSLGQDPSYGYTF. CDR3 DNA sequence: TGTGCCAGCAGCTTAGGGCAAGACCCTTCCTATGGCTACACCTTC. Supplemented by reference TRBV11-2 and TRBJ1-2, the full variable domain reads EAGVAQSPRYKIIEKRQSVAFWCNPISGHATLYWYQQILGQGPKLLIQFQNNGVVDDSQLPKDRFSAERLKGVDSTLKIQPAKLEDSAVYLCASSLGQDPSYGYTFGSGTRLTVV.

The V gene is TRBV4-1, the J gene TRBJ2-7; TRBD2 agrees at 8 bases. The V gene end was trimmed by 6 bases and the J gene end by 6 bases; junction bases not matched to a gene: 7. Germline V gene sequence: CDR1 MGHRA, CDR2 YSYEKL. CDR3 length: 13 residues. Here the CDR3 DNA reads TGCGCCAGCAGGGATAGCGGGACTCGCGAGCAGTACTTC. It is translated as CASRDSGTREQYF.

This clonotype was detected only a few times. The chain carries TRBV5-1 and TRBJ2-1, with D perhaps TRBD2 (6 bases). CDR3 size: 16 residues. The V gene lost 3 bases and the J gene lost 4 bases, with 17 bases spanning the gap. Germline CDR1 and CDR2: SGHRS and YFSETQ. The CDR3 DNA is TGCGCCAGCAGCTCTTTAGCGGACATCACTTACAATGAGCAGTTCTTC. The encoded protein is CASSSLADITYNEQFF. Complete variable domain (other parts from reference TRBV5-1 and TRBJ2-1): KAGVTQTPRYLIKTRGQQVTLSCSPISGHRSVSWYQQTPGQGLQFLFEYFSETQRNKGNFPGRFSGRQFSNSRSEMNVSTLELGDSALYLCASSSLADITYNEQFFGPGTRLTVL.

This clonotype was observed a few times. The V call is TRBV28, the J call TRBJ1-1; TRBD1 matches 9 bases. Germline CDR1 MDHEN, CDR2 SYDVKM. The CDR3 has 16 residues. The V and J ends lost 6 bases and 4 bases, in that order; junction bases with no gene match: 12. CDR3: CASRHTTGGQSTEAFF. The CDR3 DNA follows: TGTGCCAGCAGACACACGACAGGGGGTCAAAGCACTGAAGCTTTCTTT.

This clonotype was recorded many times. The V and J genes are TRBV15 and TRBJ1-2; tentative D call: TRBD1 (5 bases). CDR3 length equals 14 residues. Germline loops: CDR1 LNHNV, CDR2 YYDKDF (reference sequence). V gave up 0 bases and J gave up 1 base, with 6 bases separating them. The CDR3 region is CATSRDGGNYGYTF. DNA of the CDR3: TGTGCCACCAGCAGAGATGGGGGTAACTATGGCTACACCTTC.

The genes are TRBV2 and TRBJ2-7; 7 bases are a match to TRBD1. CDR3 length equals 14 residues. The germline V gene encodes CDR1 SNHLY and CDR2 FYNNEI. V was pared by 7 bases and J by 4 bases, with 10 bases of the junction left unmatched. For the CDR3, the DNA is TGTGCCAGCATAGACGGGACAGCTATATACGAGCAGTACTTC. This translates into CASIDGTAIYEQYF.

This clonotype was found a few times. V and J are TRBV6-5 and TRBJ2-1; 7 positions match TRBD1. The CDR3 contains 16 residues. Germline V gives CDR1 MNHEY, CDR2 SVGAGI. The J segment lost 7 bases and the V segment lost 4 bases, leaving 13 bases of the junction unmatched. Here the CDR3 DNA reads TGTGCCAGCAGTTCCCGGACAGGCGTTTCTTCTAATGAGCAGTTCTTC. Its translation is CASSSRTGVSSNEQFF.

This clonotype showed up just a few times. The CDR3 here is CASSPPSHERYEQYF. The CDR3 DNA reads TGTGCCAGCTCACCCCCATCTCATGAACGGTACGAGCAGTACTTC. This sequence joins TRBV18 and TRBJ2-7; D gene ambiguous. Deletions cut 3 bases from V and 4 bases from J, with 16 bases between. In germline, CDR1 is KGHSH, CDR2 LQKENI. The CDR3 has 15 amino acids. The complete variable domain, with remaining parts taken from reference TRBV18 and TRBJ2-7, reads NAGVMQNPRHLVRRRGQEARLRCSPMKGHSHVYWYRQLPEEGLKFMVYLQKENIIDESGMPKERFSAEFPKEGPSILRIQQVVRGDSAAYFCASSPPSHERYEQYFGPGTRLTVT.

In DNA, the CDR3 is TGCGCCAGCAGCTTGGAAGGGGGCTCGTCAGTAGAGACCCAGTACTTC. It codes for CASSLEGGSSVETQYF. The V call is TRBV5-1, the J call TRBJ2-5; 7 nucleotides align to TRBD1. Germline CDR1 SGHRS, CDR2 YFSETQ. The CDR3 runs to 16 residues. After removal of 0 bases from V and 4 bases from J, the junction contained 9 bases not matched to a gene.

This clonotype occurred many times. The rearrangement joins TRBV20-1 to TRBJ2-7, with D uncertain. The CDR3 runs 12 residues. Germline values: CDR1 DFQATT, CDR2 SNEGSKA (reference sequence). Trimming took off 5 bases at V and 3 bases at J, with 11 bases between the two ends. CDR3: CSASQGSYEQYF. CDR3 bases: TGCAGTGCTTCCCAAGGCAGCTACGAGCAGTACTTC.

This rearrangement joins TRBV4-2 to TRBJ2-1; D perhaps matches TRBD2 (6 bases). The CDR3 length is 14 residues. Germline CDR1 and CDR2: LGHNA and YNFKEQ. V was shortened by 0 bases and J by 9 bases, with 12 bases between the two germline ends. CDR3 protein: CASSQEESSGEQFF. For the CDR3, the DNA is TGTGCCAGCAGCCAAGAGGAAAGTAGCGGTGAGCAGTTCTTC.

This clonotype appeared many times. The chain combines TRBV18 with TRBJ2-1; 7 positions agree with TRBD2. This CDR3 has 13 residues. Germline V lookup: CDR1 KGHSH, CDR2 LQKENI. Losses at the gene ends were 6 bases for V and 13 bases for J; bases not matched to a gene: 12. The CDR3 DNA reads TGTGCCAGCTCGCCGATGCGACGGGAGGCCCAGTTCTTC. It yields the protein CASSPMRREAQFF.

This clonotype was recorded a few times. The J gene is TRBJ1-1, the V gene TRBV12-3 or TRBV12-4; D is unclear. Trimming stripped 3 bases from V and 8 bases from J, with 10 bases between. The CDR3 covers 12 residues. The CDR3 DNA is TGTGCCAGCAGTTTTCTGGGCCTAGAAGCTTTCTTT. Protein sequence: CASSFLGLEAFF.